This TCR beta chain stems from a study of radiation and T cells in renal cell carcinoma. Sample time point: blood 4 weeks post-SBRT, at nephrectomy. Treatment given: 15 Gy SBRT to primary tumor, nephrectomy 4 weeks later. Trimming took 1 base from V and 10 from J, leaving 15 bases between them. Germline CDR1 is SGHTA and CDR2 is FQGNSA. The CDR3 length is 14 residues. Here immunoSEQ multiplex PCR was the method, and the copy in TCRdb shows in-frame clones only, minus some. The sample holds 150,000 to 200,000 clones, roughly 90% seen once. The J gene is TRBJ2-3, the V gene TRBV7-2; no clear D. This sequence originates from a woman in her fifties or sixties with renal cell carcinoma. The source was blood, collected from a patient whose treatment included radiotherapy and nephrectomy. CDR3 sequence (DNA): TGTGCCAGCAGCTTAGGCCCGTCTTCCCCTGCGCAGTATTTT. This encodes CASSLGPSSPAQYF.